A selection of T cell receptor beta chains follows, all from one sample in a study of T-cell reconstitution after alpha-beta-depleted transplantation in children. TCRdb called the PCR reads again in MiXCR, with one record for every CDR3 protein. In the table there are around 580,000 distinct CDR3 sequences, roughly 27% of which are singletons. Here the sequenced sample was PBMCs, taken before TCRalphabeta/CD19-depleted stem cell transplant. The origin of the receptors is a boy under two years old with Wiskott-Aldrich syndrome, due to receive a stem cell transplant. Each CDR3 is given with its conserved first and last residue. D genes are given only for firm matches. The size of a clone is reported for some rows only, either as once, few or many, or as a class for expanded clones.

j_gene: TRBJ2-1; abundance: few; v_gene: TRBV5-1; d_gene: TRBD1; CDR3aa: CASSLVGQTTYNEQFF; CDR3nt: TGCGCCAGCAGCTTGGTGGGACAGACCACCTACAATGAGCAGTTCTTC
j_gene: TRBJ2-1; abundance: few; v_gene: TRBV2; d_gene: .; CDR3aa: CASSEAGGYNEQFF; CDR3nt: TGTGCCAGCAGTGAAGCAGGAGGGTACAATGAGCAGTTCTTC
j_gene: TRBJ2-2; abundance: few; v_gene: TRBV24-1; d_gene: .; CDR3aa: CATSEWGRENTGELFF; CDR3nt: TGTGCCACCAGTGAATGGGGGCGGGAGAACACCGGGGAGCTGTTTTTT
j_gene: TRBJ2-7; abundance: few; v_gene: TRBV5-6; d_gene: TRBD1; CDR3aa: CASSFRDRGRLYF; CDR3nt: TGTGCCAGCAGCTTTAGAGACAGGGGGCGACTGTACTTC
j_gene: TRBJ2-7; abundance: .; v_gene: TRBV21-1; d_gene: .; CDR3aa: CASSKAGGPYEQYF; CDR3nt: TGTGCCAGCAGCAAAGCGGGAGGCCCCTACGAGCAGTACTTC
j_gene: TRBJ2-7; abundance: .; v_gene: TRBV7-2; d_gene: .; CDR3aa: CASRLGLGYEQYF; CDR3nt: TGTGCCAGCAGGTTAGGCCTTGGTTACGAGCAGTACTTC
j_gene: TRBJ2-1; abundance: .; v_gene: TRBV7-3; d_gene: TRBD1; CDR3aa: CASSPTGVGEQFF; CDR3nt: TGTGCCAGCAGCCCCACAGGGGTTGGCGAGCAGTTCTTC
j_gene: TRBJ2-2; abundance: .; v_gene: TRBV12-3/TRBV12-4; d_gene: .; CDR3aa: CASSLAQGQTGELFF; CDR3nt: TGTGCCAGCAGTTTGGCGCAGGGACAAACCGGGGAGCTGTTTTTT
j_gene: TRBJ1-6; abundance: .; v_gene: TRBV29-1; d_gene: .; CDR3aa: CSGEEGRTYSPLHF; CDR3nt: TGCAGCGGCGAGGAGGGCCGGACTTATTCACCCCTCCACTTT
j_gene: TRBJ2-6; abundance: .; v_gene: TRBV5-1; d_gene: TRBD2; CDR3aa: CASSWTSTAGANVLTF; CDR3nt: TGCGCCAGCAGCTGGACTAGTACAGCAGGGGCCAACGTCCTGACTTTC
j_gene: TRBJ2-2; abundance: .; v_gene: TRBV7-2; d_gene: .; CDR3aa: CASSLAGAAPGELFF; CDR3nt: TGTGCCAGCAGCTTAGCTGGGGCTGCCCCCGGGGAGCTGTTTTTT
j_gene: TRBJ1-5; abundance: .; v_gene: TRBV6-5; d_gene: .; CDR3aa: CASSWGTGTNQPQHF; CDR3nt: TGTGCCAGCAGTTGGGGAACAGGCACCAATCAGCCCCAGCATTTT
j_gene: TRBJ2-1; abundance: .; v_gene: TRBV5-1; d_gene: TRBD2; CDR3aa: CASWFGLAGHGVRSYNEQFF; CDR3nt: TGCGCCAGCTGGTTTGGACTAGCGGGACACGGCGTCCGCTCCTACAATGAGCAGTTCTTC
j_gene: TRBJ2-2; abundance: .; v_gene: TRBV5-1; d_gene: TRBD1; CDR3aa: CASSRGGPNTGELFF; CDR3nt: TGCGCCAGCAGCAGAGGGGGCCCGAACACCGGGGAGCTGTTTTTT
j_gene: TRBJ1-1; abundance: .; v_gene: TRBV5-4; d_gene: .; CDR3aa: CASSLGRGSGLSTEAFF; CDR3nt: TGTGCCAGCAGCTTGGGGCGTGGGTCGGGGTTGAGCACTGAAGCTTTCTTT
j_gene: TRBJ2-2; abundance: .; v_gene: TRBV19; d_gene: .; CDR3aa: CASSMRQNTGELFF; CDR3nt: TGTGCCAGTAGTATGAGACAGAACACCGGGGAGCTGTTTTTT
j_gene: TRBJ2-1; abundance: few; v_gene: TRBV15; d_gene: .; CDR3aa: CATSVVDEQFF; CDR3nt: TGTGCCACCAGCGTGGTCGATGAGCAGTTCTTC
j_gene: TRBJ2-1; abundance: once; v_gene: TRBV20-1; d_gene: .; CDR3aa: CSAREWTVRPYNEQFF; CDR3nt: TGCAGTGCTAGAGAGTGGACAGTTAGACCCTACAATGAGCAGTTCTTC
j_gene: TRBJ1-2; abundance: few; v_gene: TRBV5-1; d_gene: .; CDR3aa: CASSFSGAGYTF; CDR3nt: TGCGCCAGCAGCTTCTCTGGGGCTGGCTACACCTTC
j_gene: TRBJ2-7; abundance: few; v_gene: TRBV28; d_gene: TRBD1; CDR3aa: CASSPTGTGKTYEQYF; CDR3nt: TGTGCCAGCAGCCCCACAGGGACAGGGAAGACCTACGAGCAGTACTTC
j_gene: TRBJ2-5; abundance: few; v_gene: TRBV20-1; d_gene: .; CDR3aa: CSARDWASQETQYF; CDR3nt: TGCAGTGCTAGAGATTGGGCTAGCCAAGAGACCCAGTACTTC
j_gene: TRBJ2-7; abundance: .; v_gene: TRBV27; d_gene: TRBD2; CDR3aa: CASSLSVGLAGVEQYF; CDR3nt: TGTGCCAGCAGTTTATCGGTAGGACTAGCGGGAGTCGAGCAGTACTTC
j_gene: TRBJ2-2; abundance: few; v_gene: TRBV27; d_gene: .; CDR3aa: CASSPSRTGELFF; CDR3nt: TGTGCCAGCAGTCCATCAAGGACCGGGGAGCTGTTTTTT
j_gene: TRBJ1-1; abundance: few; v_gene: TRBV30; d_gene: TRBD1; CDR3aa: CAWSVRDRAANTEAFF; CDR3nt: TGTGCCTGGAGTGTAAGGGACAGGGCGGCGAACACTGAAGCTTTCTTT
j_gene: TRBJ2-1; abundance: few; v_gene: TRBV20-1; d_gene: TRBD2; CDR3aa: CSASMAGGSNEQFF; CDR3nt: TGCAGTGCTAGTATGGCGGGAGGTTCCAATGAGCAGTTCTTC
j_gene: TRBJ2-5; abundance: .; v_gene: TRBV20-1; d_gene: TRBD1; CDR3aa: CSSDRGGTQYF; CDR3nt: TGCAGTTCGGACAGGGGAGGGACCCAGTACTTC
j_gene: TRBJ2-1; abundance: .; v_gene: TRBV27; d_gene: .; CDR3aa: CASSPRRALGNEQFF; CDR3nt: TGTGCCAGCAGTCCTAGGAGGGCCCTTGGCAATGAGCAGTTCTTC
j_gene: TRBJ1-2; abundance: few; v_gene: TRBV18; d_gene: .; CDR3aa: CASSSGANYGYTF; CDR3nt: TGTGCCAGCTCAAGTGGAGCTAACTATGGCTACACCTTC
j_gene: TRBJ2-7; abundance: many; v_gene: TRBV18; d_gene: .; CDR3aa: CASSPPRTTYEQYF; CDR3nt: TGTGCCAGCTCACCACCGCGGACGACCTACGAGCAGTACTTC
j_gene: TRBJ2-1; abundance: .; v_gene: TRBV7-3; d_gene: .; CDR3aa: CASSRDSTSLVGNEQFF; CDR3nt: TGTGCCAGCAGTCGGGACTCAACGAGCCTGGTAGGAAATGAGCAGTTCTTC
j_gene: TRBJ2-5; abundance: many; v_gene: TRBV5-1; d_gene: .; CDR3aa: CASSLALGETQYF; CDR3nt: TGCGCCAGCAGCTTGGCCCTGGGGGAGACCCAGTACTTC
j_gene: TRBJ2-1; abundance: few; v_gene: TRBV25-1; d_gene: .; CDR3aa: CASSARIFTYNEQFF; CDR3nt: TGTGCCAGCAGTGCCAGGATTTTTACCTACAATGAGCAGTTCTTC
j_gene: TRBJ2-1; abundance: .; v_gene: TRBV20-1; d_gene: TRBD2; CDR3aa: CSARDRRLAGGSRKFF; CDR3nt: TGCAGTGCTAGAGATCGAAGACTAGCGGGAGGATCAAGGAAGTTCTTC
j_gene: TRBJ1-5; abundance: .; v_gene: TRBV19; d_gene: .; CDR3aa: CASRREGMGNQPQHF; CDR3nt: TGTGCCAGTAGAAGGGAGGGTATGGGCAATCAGCCCCAGCATTTT
j_gene: TRBJ1-2; abundance: .; v_gene: TRBV12-3/TRBV12-4; d_gene: .; CDR3aa: CASSLGQGGQDGYTF; CDR3nt: TGTGCCAGCAGTTTGGGGCAGGGAGGGCAAGATGGCTACACCTTC
j_gene: TRBJ1-1; abundance: .; v_gene: TRBV2; d_gene: .; CDR3aa: CASSQQGHRRMNTEAFF; CDR3nt: TGTGCCAGCAGCCAGCAGGGACACCGTCGAATGAACACTGAAGCTTTCTTT
j_gene: TRBJ2-5; abundance: .; v_gene: TRBV20-1; d_gene: .; CDR3aa: CSASPLAAYQETQYF; CDR3nt: TGCAGTGCTAGTCCACTGGCGGCGTACCAAGAGACCCAGTACTTC
j_gene: TRBJ2-7; abundance: .; v_gene: TRBV5-1; d_gene: .; CDR3aa: CASSLRTPSYEQYF; CDR3nt: TGCGCCAGCAGCTTGAGGACACCATCCTACGAGCAGTACTTC
j_gene: TRBJ2-2; abundance: few; v_gene: TRBV3-1; d_gene: .; CDR3aa: CASTQDRGVGANTGELFF; CDR3nt: TGTGCCAGCACCCAAGATAGGGGGGTCGGAGCGAACACCGGGGAGCTGTTTTTT
j_gene: TRBJ2-1; abundance: few; v_gene: TRBV20-1; d_gene: TRBD2; CDR3aa: CSATLAGGIYNEQFF; CDR3nt: TGCAGTGCTACGCTAGCGGGAGGGATATACAATGAGCAGTTCTTC
j_gene: TRBJ2-5; abundance: .; v_gene: TRBV5-1; d_gene: .; CDR3aa: CASSHWRETQYF; CDR3nt: TGCGCCAGCAGCCATTGGCGGGAGACCCAGTACTTC
j_gene: TRBJ1-5; abundance: few; v_gene: TRBV7-2; d_gene: .; CDR3aa: CASREGRLSNQPQHF; CDR3nt: TGTGCCAGCAGGGAGGGCCGCCTTAGCAATCAGCCCCAGCATTTT
j_gene: TRBJ2-2; abundance: many; v_gene: TRBV5-1; d_gene: .; CDR3aa: CASSPTGTGELFF; CDR3nt: TGTGCCAGCTCACCAACTGGAACCGGGGAGCTGTTTTTT
j_gene: TRBJ2-5; abundance: .; v_gene: TRBV2; d_gene: .; CDR3aa: CASYWGGETQYF; CDR3nt: TGTGCCAGCTACTGGGGCGGGGAGACCCAGTACTTC
j_gene: TRBJ1-2; abundance: .; v_gene: TRBV12-3/TRBV12-4; d_gene: .; CDR3aa: CASSLFLLGGTYGYTF; CDR3nt: TGTGCCAGCAGTCTATTTCTTTTGGGGGGCACCTATGGCTACACCTTC
j_gene: TRBJ2-3; abundance: few; v_gene: TRBV5-1; d_gene: TRBD2; CDR3aa: CASSSDLSGSTGDTQYF; CDR3nt: TGCGCCAGCAGCTCGGATCTGAGCGGGAGTACAGGAGATACGCAGTATTTT
j_gene: TRBJ2-7; abundance: .; v_gene: TRBV5-5; d_gene: TRBD2; CDR3aa: CASSPAGLVHEQYF; CDR3nt: TGTGCCAGCAGCCCTGCCGGACTAGTCCACGAGCAGTACTTC
j_gene: TRBJ2-6; abundance: .; v_gene: TRBV5-1; d_gene: .; CDR3aa: CASSISVGGDRAGANVLTF; CDR3nt: TGCGCCAGCAGCATCTCCGTCGGGGGGGACAGGGCTGGGGCCAACGTCCTGACTTTC
j_gene: TRBJ2-1; abundance: .; v_gene: TRBV10-3; d_gene: TRBD2; CDR3aa: CAISATAGEIYNEQFF; CDR3nt: TGTGCCATCAGTGCAACCGCGGGAGAGATCTACAATGAGCAGTTCTTC
j_gene: TRBJ1-2; abundance: few; v_gene: TRBV3-1; d_gene: .; CDR3aa: CASSQDLGHGYTF; CDR3nt: TGTGCCAGCAGCCAAGATCTGGGGCATGGCTACACCTTC
j_gene: TRBJ2-3; abundance: .; v_gene: TRBV20-1; d_gene: TRBD2; CDR3aa: CSAGASGRASDTQYF; CDR3nt: TGCAGTGCGGGGGCTAGCGGGAGGGCCTCAGATACGCAGTATTTT
j_gene: TRBJ2-4; abundance: .; v_gene: TRBV7-9; d_gene: .; CDR3aa: CASSLSGTNIQYF; CDR3nt: TGTGCCAGCAGCCTAAGTGGGACAAACATTCAGTACTTC
j_gene: TRBJ2-7; abundance: few; v_gene: TRBV5-1; d_gene: TRBD1; CDR3aa: CASSLAFGTGGTYEQYF; CDR3nt: TGCGCCAGCAGCTTGGCCTTCGGGACAGGGGGGACCTACGAGCAGTACTTC
j_gene: TRBJ2-5; abundance: few; v_gene: TRBV27; d_gene: TRBD2; CDR3aa: CASSGLAGVRGETQYF; CDR3nt: TGTGCCAGCAGCGGACTAGCGGGAGTCCGCGGGGAGACCCAGTACTTC
j_gene: TRBJ2-5; abundance: .; v_gene: TRBV20-1; d_gene: TRBD2; CDR3aa: CSARDSGGRGETQYF; CDR3nt: TGCAGTGCTAGAGATTCGGGCGGGAGGGGCGAGACCCAGTACTTC
j_gene: TRBJ2-5; abundance: few; v_gene: TRBV12-3/TRBV12-4; d_gene: TRBD2; CDR3aa: CASTLSAGVETQYF; CDR3nt: TGTGCCAGCACCCTCTCAGCGGGGGTAGAGACCCAGTACTTC
j_gene: TRBJ2-7; abundance: .; v_gene: TRBV6-1; d_gene: TRBD1; CDR3aa: CASRQHGQGAYEQYF; CDR3nt: TGTGCCAGCAGACAACATGGACAGGGCGCCTACGAGCAGTACTTC